Listed below are T cell receptor beta chains from one sample, sequenced in a study of blood T cells in healthy people across ages. Via MiXCR, TCRdb re-called the 5' RACE reads, giving one row per CDR3 protein. The sample has 1 million or so distinct CDR3 sequences, 45% seen once. Sequenced material: blood. The receptor set was obtained from a woman aged 55-70 years in good health. Both conserved end residues are trimmed from each CDR3. A D gene is named only where the DNA matches it firmly.

v_call	d_call	j_call	cdr3_aa
TRBV5-1	-	TRBJ1-1	ASSLRGRERMNTEAF
TRBV5-1	TRBD1	TRBJ2-5	ASSVEQGSETQY
TRBV7-2	TRBD2	TRBJ2-3	ASSLRSSGYDTQY
TRBV28	TRBD2	TRBJ2-7	ASSPPLAGNSYEQY
TRBV29-1	TRBD1	TRBJ2-1	SVAPTGTGLNEQF
TRBV29-1	-	TRBJ2-5	SVLQSFKETQY
TRBV29-1	-	TRBJ2-5	SVDSVAGQETQY
TRBV27	TRBD1	TRBJ1-4	ASRETGFYEELF
TRBV7-2	-	TRBJ2-7	ASSPARISSYEQY
TRBV5-6	TRBD2	TRBJ2-7	ASSFITGGPSEQY
TRBV12-3/TRBV12-4	-	TRBJ1-1	ASSRDLNTEAF
TRBV6-5	-	TRBJ1-6	ASRRPTSPLH
TRBV27	TRBD1	TRBJ1-1	ASSSRQGGTYTEAF
TRBV4-1	-	TRBJ2-3	ASNDEGVTDTQY
TRBV9	TRBD2	TRBJ2-6	ASSAHRSNSGGGAGANVLT
TRBV6-6	-	TRBJ2-1	ASSYSIFVGNEQF
TRBV9	TRBD2	TRBJ2-1	ASSVVLAGGEQF
TRBV28	-	TRBJ1-2	ASSSRGGHGYT
TRBV7-2	-	TRBJ2-3	ASSFIRKGGFIPDTQY
TRBV5-1	TRBD1	TRBJ1-4	ASSVGQGGNEKLF
TRBV27	-	TRBJ2-3	ASSPHLGADTQY
TRBV27	-	TRBJ2-3	ASSLSPGGAGQADTQY
TRBV14	-	TRBJ2-7	ASSRGQPSGYEQY